This TCR beta chain was captured by sequencing in a study of blood T cell repertoires in COVID-19. Whole-study context: Sources were T cells, B-cell-depleted T cells, or PBMCs; the material itself was cDNA or gDNA.

Original data processing: Quantification of nucleated cells was approximated via reference gene primer amplification. Clones were sequenced by immunoSEQ multiplex PCR, and TCRdb holds only the in-frame ones, with some missing. The DNA gave D and trimming, while V, J and clone size come from that table. This sample has 250,000 or so clones, with about four fifths found just once. The V end was cut by 1 base, the J end by 6 bases, with 10 bases between. The CDR3 covers 13 residues. Germline loops: CDR1 SEHNR, CDR2 FQNEAQ (reference sequence). Participants were aged about 18 to 95 years, lived in 24 US areas, and enrolled virtually. Allocation to cohorts depended on clinical history reported by the participants.

The sequenced material came from PBMCs or T cells enriched from blood (not recorded which). This clonotype was obtained from a man aged 45 to 65 who had recovered from COVID-19. V is TRBV7-9 and J is TRBJ2-7; maybe TRBD2 (6 bases). The DNA for the CDR3 is TGTGCCAGCAGCTTAGGGACTACTCGCGAGCAGTACTTC. Its translation: CASSLGTTREQYF.